Sequencing of this T cell receptor (beta chain) was carried out in a study of T cell responses to AZD1222 COVID-19 vaccine. Across the whole study: Second-dose schedules of about 4 or about 12 weeks were combined.

Whole-study findings and limits: Only six or seven AZD1222 recipients were seropositive at baseline. Among the donors, most were white British and more were female, and clonal diversity was possibly underestimated.

This clone was found once. Its antigen is undetermined. The CDR3 has 13 amino acids. Trimming took 9 bases from V and 6 from J; bases not matched to a gene: 9. Germline V lookup: CDR1 WNHNN, CDR2 SYGVQD (reference sequence). Profiling relied on immunoSEQ multiplex PCR, and the TCRdb table lists in-frame clones only, not all of them. The sample lists roughly 130,000 clones, about 90% occurring once. The rearrangement links TRBV10-1 to TRBJ2-3; 7 positions agree with TRBD1. The sequences come from peripheral blood, collected on day 0 of AZD1222 vaccination. The origin of this receptor is an adult in good health. The chain's CDR3 is CASRQGLEDTQYF. The CDR3 DNA is TGCGCCAGTCGACAGGGATTAGAGGATACGCAGTATTTT.